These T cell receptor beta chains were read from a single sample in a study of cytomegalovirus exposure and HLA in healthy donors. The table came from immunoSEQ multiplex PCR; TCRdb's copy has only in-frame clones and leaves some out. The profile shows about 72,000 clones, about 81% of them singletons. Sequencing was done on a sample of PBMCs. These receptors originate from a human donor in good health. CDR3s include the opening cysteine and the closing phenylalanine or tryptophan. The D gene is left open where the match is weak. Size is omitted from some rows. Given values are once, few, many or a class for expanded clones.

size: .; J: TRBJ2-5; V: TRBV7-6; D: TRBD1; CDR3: CASSSGTGTRTQYF; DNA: TGTGCCAGCAGCTCCGGGACAGGGACGAGGACCCAGTACTTC
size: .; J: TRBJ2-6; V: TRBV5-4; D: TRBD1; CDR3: CASSKLGAGQGPAGANVLTF; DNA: TGTGCCAGCAGCAAACTTGGTGCGGGACAGGGACCCGCTGGGGCCAACGTCCTGACTTTC
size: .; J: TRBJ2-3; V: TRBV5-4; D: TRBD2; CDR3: CASSKVAGGSTDTQYF; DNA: TGTGCCAGCAGCAAAGTAGCGGGGGGGTCTACAGATACGCAGTATTTT
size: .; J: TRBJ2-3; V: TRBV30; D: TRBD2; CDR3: CAWSVRGLASDTQYF; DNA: TGTGCCTGGAGTGTACGGGGACTAGCGTCCGATACGCAGTATTTT
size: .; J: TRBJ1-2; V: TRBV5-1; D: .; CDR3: CASSLDGTRLYGYTF; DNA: TGCGCCAGCAGCTTGGATGGCACGAGACTCTATGGCTACACCTTC
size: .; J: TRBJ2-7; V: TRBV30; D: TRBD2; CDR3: CAWSVPRGAKSYEQYF; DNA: TGTGCCTGGAGTGTACCGCGGGGGGCCAAATCCTACGAGCAGTACTTC
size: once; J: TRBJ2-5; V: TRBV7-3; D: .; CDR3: CASSVGGRQETQYF; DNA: TGTGCCAGCAGCGTCGGCGGCAGACAAGAGACCCAGTACTTC
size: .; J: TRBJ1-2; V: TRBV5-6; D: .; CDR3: CASSLPRDRLNYGYTF; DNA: TGTGCCAGCAGCCTCCCCCGAGACAGATTGAACTATGGCTACACCTTC
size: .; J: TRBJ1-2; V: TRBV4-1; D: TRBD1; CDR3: CASSQTGIGGYTF; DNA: TGCGCCAGCAGCCAGACAGGGATCGGTGGCTACACCTTC
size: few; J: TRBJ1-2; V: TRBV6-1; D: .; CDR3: CASSEARDKRYTF; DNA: TGTGCCAGCAGTGAAGCCAGGGACAAGCGCTACACCTTC
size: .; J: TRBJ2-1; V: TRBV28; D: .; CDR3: CASKAGEQFF; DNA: TGTGCCAGCAAAGCCGGGGAGCAGTTCTTC
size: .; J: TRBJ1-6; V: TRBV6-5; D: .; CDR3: CASTTRTESNSPLHF; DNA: TGTGCCAGCACAACTCGGACAGAGTCTAATTCACCCCTCCACTTT
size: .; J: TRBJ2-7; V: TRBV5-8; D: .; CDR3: CASSLKGGAANEQYF; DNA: TGTGCCAGCAGCTTGAAAGGGGGGGCCGCGAACGAGCAGTACTTC
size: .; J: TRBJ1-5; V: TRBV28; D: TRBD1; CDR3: CASSPAPDRGPNQPQHF; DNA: TGTGCCAGCAGTCCTGCACCCGACAGGGGGCCTAATCAGCCCCAGCATTTT
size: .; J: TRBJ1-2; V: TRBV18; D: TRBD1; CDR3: CASSPVKQGMTYGYTF; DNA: TGTGCCAGCTCACCAGTGAAACAGGGGATGACTTATGGCTACACCTTC
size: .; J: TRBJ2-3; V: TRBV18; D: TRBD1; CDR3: CASSPRQGSTDTQYF; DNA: TGTGCCAGCTCCCCAAGACAGGGAAGCACAGATACGCAGTATTTT
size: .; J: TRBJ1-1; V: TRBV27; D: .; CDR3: CASSPSGVNTEAFF; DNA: TGTGCCAGCAGTCCCTCGGGTGTGAACACTGAAGCTTTCTTT
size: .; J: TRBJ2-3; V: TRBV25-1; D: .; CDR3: CASSGRDTGITDTQYF; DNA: TGTGCCAGCAGTGGACGGGACACCGGAATCACAGATACGCAGTATTTT
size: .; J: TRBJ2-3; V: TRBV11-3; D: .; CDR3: CASSTRTGSFTDTQYF; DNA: TGTGCCAGCAGCACCCGGACGGGGAGTTTCACAGATACGCAGTATTTT
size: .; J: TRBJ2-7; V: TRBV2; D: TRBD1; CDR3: CASRFPPDGQGLPYEQYF; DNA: TGTGCCAGCCGCTTTCCACCGGACGGACAGGGTCTGCCCTACGAGCAGTACTTC
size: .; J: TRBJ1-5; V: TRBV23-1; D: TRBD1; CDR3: CASSPGTGDQPQHF; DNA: TGCGCCAGCAGCCCGGGGACAGGGGATCAGCCCCAGCATTTT
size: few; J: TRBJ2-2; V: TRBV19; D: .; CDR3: CATQRGGRTGELFF; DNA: TGTGCCACCCAGAGGGGGGGGCGGACCGGGGAGCTGTTTTTT
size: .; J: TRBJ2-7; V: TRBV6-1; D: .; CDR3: CASSVYRSYEQYF; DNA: TGTGCCAGCAGTGTTTACAGGTCCTACGAGCAGTACTTC
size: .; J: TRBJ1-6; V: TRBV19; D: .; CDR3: CASSNLSGRQGNSPLHF; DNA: TGTGCCAGTAGTAACTTATCCGGACGGCAGGGAAATTCACCCCTCCACTTT
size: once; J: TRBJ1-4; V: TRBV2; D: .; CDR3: CASTRETTNEKLFF; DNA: TGTGCCAGCACGCGTGAGACAACTAATGAAAAACTGTTTTTT
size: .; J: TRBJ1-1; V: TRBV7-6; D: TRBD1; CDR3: CASSLVQGANTEAFF; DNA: TGTGCCAGCAGCTTAGTGCAGGGGGCAAACACTGAAGCTTTCTTT
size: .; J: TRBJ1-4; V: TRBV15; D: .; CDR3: CATSRDRGSNEKLFF; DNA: TGTGCCACCAGCAGAGATCGAGGAAGTAATGAAAAACTGTTTTTT
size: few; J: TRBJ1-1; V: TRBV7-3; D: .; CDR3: CASSPDTNTEAFF; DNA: TGTGCCAGCAGCCCGGACACAAACACTGAAGCTTTCTTT
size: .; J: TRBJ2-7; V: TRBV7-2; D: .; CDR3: CASSDPGGPYEQYF; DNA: TGTGCCAGCAGCGACCCCGGCGGTCCTTACGAGCAGTACTTC
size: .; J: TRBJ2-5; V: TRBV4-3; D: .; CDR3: CASSQDGSGETQYF; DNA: TGCGCCAGCAGCCAAGATGGGTCAGGGGAGACCCAGTACTTC
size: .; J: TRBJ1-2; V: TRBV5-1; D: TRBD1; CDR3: CASSPAGGGVYGYTF; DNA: TGCGCCAGCAGCCCTGCAGGGGGTGGAGTGTATGGCTACACCTTC
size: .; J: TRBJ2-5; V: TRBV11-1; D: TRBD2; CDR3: CASSLLTGLQETQYF; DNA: TGTGCCAGCAGCTTGCTCACGGGACTACAAGAGACCCAGTACTTC
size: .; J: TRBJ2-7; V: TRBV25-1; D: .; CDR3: CASAPRGLNEQYF; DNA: TGTGCCAGCGCTCCACGGGGATTGAACGAGCAGTACTTC
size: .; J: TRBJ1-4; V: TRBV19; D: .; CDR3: CASSISNEKLFF; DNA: TGTGCCAGTAGTATTAGTAATGAAAAACTGTTTTTT
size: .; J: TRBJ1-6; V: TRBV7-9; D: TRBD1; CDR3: CASSLMSGTVSSYNSPLHF; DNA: TGTGCCAGCAGCTTAATGAGTGGGACAGTGAGCTCCTATAATTCACCCCTCCACTTT
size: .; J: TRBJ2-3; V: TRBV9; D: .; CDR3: CASSVTGTSTDTQYF; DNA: TGTGCCAGCAGCGTGACGGGGACTAGCACAGATACGCAGTATTTT
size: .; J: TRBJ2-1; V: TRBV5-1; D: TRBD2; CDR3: CASSPLAGGGNEQFF; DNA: TGCGCCAGCAGCCCTTTAGCGGGGGGGGGAAATGAGCAGTTCTTC
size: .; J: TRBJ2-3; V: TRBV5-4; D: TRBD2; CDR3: CAPGSASGGTDTQYF; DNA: TGTGCTCCTGGGTCGGCTAGCGGGGGGACAGATACGCAGTATTTT
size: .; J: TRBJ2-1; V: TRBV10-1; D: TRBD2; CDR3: CASTGKRGGRVNEQFF; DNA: TGCGCCAGCACGGGGAAGCGGGGGGGCCGTGTGAATGAGCAGTTCTTC
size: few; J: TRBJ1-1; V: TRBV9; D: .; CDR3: CASSAREENTEAFF; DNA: TGTGCCAGCAGCGCCCGAGAGGAGAACACTGAAGCTTTCTTT
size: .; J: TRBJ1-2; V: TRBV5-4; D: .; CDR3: CASSLTSSANYGYPF; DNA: TGTGCCAGCAGCTTGACAAGCAGCGCTAACTATGGCTACCCCTTC